The clone carrying this TCR beta chain was observed a handful of times. The sample's time point: sample taken at primary tumor resection. The sequenced material consisted of unsorted whole RNA from tumor, nontumor lung or frozen PBMC. The donors, 70 to 80 patients with untreated early-stage non-small cell lung cancer, provided the samples. The sample belongs to a study of spatial heterogeneity in lung cancer. With 2 bases clipped from V and 3 bases from J, the junction kept 10 bases outside the gene matches. Germline V gene data show CDR1 as LNHDA and CDR2 as SQIVND (reference sequence). The CDR3 extends over 18 amino acids. Every molecule of TCR cDNA had its own unique molecular identifier. TCRdb processed the 5' RACE reads anew with MiXCR; each CDR3 protein has one entry. The table records 40,000 to 45,000 distinct CDR3 sequences, around 15% of them present only once.

The clonotype originates from a male donor with early-stage non-small cell lung cancer. The rearrangement links TRBV19 to TRBJ1-2; 12 bases map to TRBD1. Specimen: PBMCs, collected at surgery. CDR3 protein: CASSIPGQGARGDYGYTF. DNA for the CDR3: TGTGCCAGTAGTATACCGGGACAGGGGGCGCGAGGAGACTATGGCTACACCTTC.